The 20 T cell receptor beta chains in this list originate from one sample, sequenced in a study of early T cells in non-severe SARS-CoV-2 infection. In TCRdb, the 5' RACE reads were re-called with MiXCR into one record per CDR3 protein. The sample holds about 110,000 distinct CDR3 sequences; 9% to 13% are singletons and the top ten take less than 3.5%. The sequenced material came from whole blood. The source is an adult who was a healthcare worker with PCR-confirmed SARS-CoV-2 infection or an uninfected control (not recorded which).

In its sample, this clonotype was seen many times. The chain has TRBV6-2 or TRBV6-3 and TRBJ2-7; D is unresolved. Deletions cut 2 bases from V and 3 bases from J, with 8 bases between. CDR1 and CDR2 from the germline V gene are MNHEY and SVGEGT. This CDR3 contains 13 residues. The CDR3 region has the DNA TGTGCCAGCAGTTACGTGGCTAACTACGAGCAGTACTTC. Amino acids: CASSYVANYEQYF.

This clonotype was observed a handful of times. The CDR3 region has the DNA TGTGCCAGCAGCTGGGGCCAAGGGTCGGTCGTTGGCGAGCAGTACTTC. Its protein product is CASSWGQGSVVGEQYF. This chain links TRBV5-6 with TRBJ2-7; D is possibly TRBD1 (5 bases). CDR1 and CDR2 (germline): SGHDT, YYEEEE. The CDR3 covers 16 residues. V was clipped by 3 bases and J by 6 bases, with 22 bases between them.

This clonotype was counted between two and nine times. V gene TRBV12-3 or TRBV12-4 combines with J gene TRBJ2-5; 7 nucleotides line up with TRBD2. This CDR3 spans 14 amino acids. After removal of 5 bases from V and 5 bases from J, the junction contained 8 bases not matched to a gene. DNA of the CDR3: TGTGCCAGCAGTGGCCCGGGGGAGGGCGAGACCCAGTACTTC. Protein sequence: CASSGPGEGETQYF.

This clonotype was seen many times. The V gene is TRBV6-1, the J gene TRBJ1-1; D unresolved. Looked up from germline, CDR1 is MNHNS and CDR2 is SASEGT. This CDR3 comprises 13 residues. The ends were cut back, 2 bases at V and 5 bases at J, with 9 bases in the middle. The chain's CDR3 is CASSETPATEAFF. The CDR3 nucleotides are TGTGCCAGCAGTGAAACCCCAGCGACTGAAGCTTTCTTT.

As to this clonotype: A much bigger clone sits one base away, suggesting this may be a read error. This rearrangement joins TRBV19 to TRBJ2-1; 9 bases agree with TRBD2. Germline CDR1 and CDR2: LNHDA and SQIVND (reference sequence). V was clipped by 8 bases and J by 7 bases; unmatched bases: 21. This CDR3 has 18 amino acids. CDR3 residues: CASEKERSGRTQRNEQFF. In DNA, the CDR3 is TGTGCCAGTGAGAAGGAGCGGAGCGGGAGGACCCAGAGGAATGAGCAGTTCTTC.

This clonotype was seen many times. V is TRBV7-3 and J is TRBJ1-1; TRBD1 is a possible D gene (5 bases). V dropped 2 bases and J dropped 1 base, with 17 bases sitting between them. The germline V gene has CDR1 SGHTA and CDR2 FQGTGA. The CDR3 is made up of 17 amino acids. DNA for the CDR3: TGTGCCAGCAGCTTAGCCCTACTGACAGAGCCGAACACTGAAGCTTTCTTT. Translated, it gives CASSLALLTEPNTEAFF.

This clonotype was seen many times. V and J are TRBV5-5 and TRBJ2-2; TRBD1 might be the D (7 bases). V lost 0 bases and J 13 bases, leaving 10 bases between the germline ends. This CDR3 is built from 12 residues. The germline CDR1 and CDR2 sequences are SGHKS and YYEKEE (reference sequence). DNA for the CDR3: TGTGCCAGCAGCTTGGGACAGGGAGGGCTGTTTTTT. This translates into CASSLGQGGLFF.

This clonotype was counted only a few times. V and J are TRBV11-2 and TRBJ1-5, with D hard to call. Germline loops: CDR1 SGHAT, CDR2 FQNNGV. The length of the CDR3 is 15 residues. V was clipped by 0 bases and J by 3 bases, with 9 bases between them. The CDR3: CASSLDYRNNQPQHF. For the CDR3, the DNA is TGTGCCAGCAGCTTAGATTATCGAAACAATCAGCCCCAGCATTTT.

The V gene is TRBV7-8, the J gene TRBJ1-3; D might be TRBD1 (6 bases). The germline CDR1 and CDR2 sequences are SGHVS and FQNEAQ. Trimming pared 6 bases from V and 1 base from J, leaving 13 bases between. The CDR3 is 15 amino acids. The DNA of the CDR3 is TGTGCCAGCAGGCAGGGGTTGGGGTCTGGAAACACCATATATTTT. Translated, it gives CASRQGLGSGNTIYF.

This chain uses TRBV3-1 with TRBJ2-7; possible D gene TRBD1, 6 bases. Trimming cost V 6 bases and J 3 bases, with 12 bases left between them. The CDR3 consists of 13 residues. The V gene's germline CDR1 is LGHDT and CDR2 YNNKEL (reference sequence). The CDR3 bases are TGTGCCAGCAGTCGGGACACCGGCTACGAGCAGTACTTC. This translates into CASSRDTGYEQYF.

With regard to this clonotype: An end of the junction does not agree with germline; a read error may underlie this. The chain joins TRBV9 to TRBJ1-6; D may be TRBD1 (5 bases). Germline CDR1 reads SGDLS; CDR2 reads YYNGEE. This CDR3 is built from 15 residues. This chain's CDR3 is CASSVDGGRNSPLLF. The CDR3 bases are TGTGCCAGCAGCGTAGACGGGGGTCGTAATTCACCCCTCCTCTTT. Complete variable domain (other parts from reference TRBV9 and TRBJ1-6): DSGVTQTPKHLITATGQRVTLRCSPRSGDLSVYWYQQSLDQGLQFLIQYYNGEERAKGNILERFSAQQFPDLHSELNLSSLELGDSALYFCASSVDGGRNSPLLFGNGTRLTVT.

The V gene is TRBV29-1, the J gene TRBJ2-1; 7 nucleotides agree with TRBD2. Unmatched junction bases numbered 12, after V lost 6 bases and J lost 4 bases. Germline V gives CDR1 SQVTM, CDR2 ANQGSEA. There are 15 residues in the CDR3. The CDR3 bases are TGCAGCGTCGAGTGGGGTGCGGGGGTATACAATGAGCAGTTCTTC. Residues: CSVEWGAGVYNEQFF.

The V and J genes are TRBV6-2 or TRBV6-3 and TRBJ2-1; perhaps D is TRBD1 or TRBD2 (5 bases each). There are 18 residues in the CDR3. The V and J ends lost 5 bases and 5 bases respectively, with 25 bases between them. The germline V gene has CDR1 MNHEY and CDR2 SVGEGT. This chain's CDR3 is CASSRLWGPADVNNEQFF. In nucleotides, the CDR3 is TGTGCCAGCAGTCGCCTCTGGGGACCAGCGGACGTTAACAATGAGCAGTTCTTC.

The table lists this clonotype with a few counts. As DNA, the CDR3 is TGTGCCTGGAGTCATCCGGGACAGGTAGACTATGGCTACACCTTC. This encodes CAWSHPGQVDYGYTF. The chain employs TRBV30 and TRBJ1-2; 8 bases match TRBD1. V trimming: 2 bases; J trimming: 3 bases; junction bases outside the gene matches: 8. Per the germline V gene, CDR1 is GTSNPN and CDR2 is SVGIG (reference sequence). This CDR3 is 15 amino acids long.

This clonotype appeared a few times. The V and J genes are TRBV2 and TRBJ2-2, with D possibly TRBD1 on 5 matching bases. Trimming left V 1 base short and J 3 bases short, with 6 bases between. The CDR3 has 14 amino acids. CDR1 and CDR2 (germline): SNHLY, FYNNEI. CDR3: CASSEDRHTGELFF. DNA of the CDR3: TGTGCCAGCAGTGAAGACAGGCACACCGGGGAGCTGTTTTTT.

This clonotype was counted only a few times. The chain is built from TRBV7-9 and TRBJ1-1; D possibly corresponds to TRBD1 (6 bases). CDR1 and CDR2 from the germline V gene are SEHNR and FQNEAQ (reference sequence). The V end lost 1 base, the J end lost 6 bases, and 12 bases lay between the germline ends. CDR3 length equals 14 residues. The CDR3 protein is CASSLVGKGAEAFF. CDR3 coding DNA: TGTGCCAGCAGCTTAGTTGGCAAGGGGGCTGAAGCTTTCTTT.

This clonotype appeared many times. V is TRBV6-5 and J is TRBJ2-1, with D unresolved. V lost 5 bases to trimming and J lost 9 bases, with 8 bases between them. The germline CDR1 and CDR2 sequences are MNHEY and SVGAGI. This CDR3 is built from 11 residues. CDR3 bases: TGTGCCAGCAGTCGAAAGGCTGAGCAGTTCTTC. It is translated as CASSRKAEQFF.

This clonotype was detected only a few times. The chain employs TRBV6-2 or TRBV6-3 and TRBJ2-7; unclear D gene. The CDR3 extends over 14 amino acids. The V and J ends lost 6 bases and 3 bases respectively, with 15 bases between them. CDR1 is MNHEY and CDR2 is SVGEGT in the germline V gene. CDR3 sequence reads: CASRRDVGFYEQYF. For the CDR3, the DNA is TGTGCCAGCAGGCGCGACGTGGGCTTCTACGAGCAGTACTTC.

In this sample, this clonotype turned up a few times. V is TRBV6-6 and J is TRBJ2-1, with 10 positions matching TRBD1. This CDR3 has 15 amino acids. V gave up 6 bases and J gave up 5 bases; unmatched junction bases: 7. Looked up from germline, CDR1 is MNHNY and CDR2 is SVGAGI (reference sequence). The CDR3 DNA reads as TGTGCCAGCAGCTCTCCGGGGACAGGGGACAATGAGCAGTTCTTC. It yields the protein CASSSPGTGDNEQFF.

The chain has TRBV7-9 and TRBJ2-7, with 7 bases matching TRBD2. This CDR3 contains 15 residues. CDR1 and CDR2 (germline): SEHNR, FQNEAQ (reference sequence). V shed 3 bases and J 1 base; nucleotides not matched to a gene: 6. CDR3 coding DNA: TGTGCCAGCAGCTTCGCGGGGGTTCGGTCCTACGAGCAGTACTTC. Amino acids: CASSFAGVRSYEQYF.